Listed below are T cell receptor beta chains from one sample, sequenced in a study of cytomegalovirus exposure and HLA in healthy donors. Profiled with immunoSEQ multiplex PCR; TCRdb holds only in-frame clones, not every one. The sample carries 76,000 or so clones, approximately 93% recorded once. The sample was PBMCs. These receptors all stem from a woman aged 18-29 years in good health and CMV-seronegative. CDR3s include the opening cysteine and the closing phenylalanine or tryptophan. The order of the fields is CDR3 protein, CDR3 DNA, D gene, clone size, J gene, CDR3 length, V gene. D genes are given only for firm matches. Clone size is not always given. Where it is, it says once, few, many or a class for expanded clones.

CDR3: CASSLDPSGGGDEQFF
DNA: TGCGCCAGCAGCTTGGATCCTAGCGGGGGTGGAGATGAGCAGTTCTTC
D: TRBD2
size: NA
J: TRBJ2-1
length: 16
V: TRBV5-1

CDR3: CASSRGTGANVLTF
DNA: TGCGCCAGCAGCAGGGGCACTGGGGCCAACGTCCTGACTTTC
D: NA
size: once
J: TRBJ2-6
length: 14
V: TRBV5-1

CDR3: CASSVGGTTEAFF
DNA: TGTGCCAGTAGTGTGGGGGGAACAACTGAAGCTTTCTTT
D: NA
size: NA
J: TRBJ1-1
length: 13
V: TRBV19

CDR3: CAWSVGLAGVETQYF
DNA: TGTGCCTGGAGTGTAGGTTTAGCGGGAGTGGAGACCCAGTACTTC
D: TRBD2
size: NA
J: TRBJ2-5
length: 15
V: TRBV30

CDR3: CASSPGVNQPQHF
DNA: TGTGCCAGCAGTCCCGGGGTCAATCAGCCCCAGCATTTT
D: NA
size: NA
J: TRBJ1-5
length: 13
V: TRBV6-5

CDR3: CASSLLSPGQGALGTQYF
DNA: TGTGCCAGCAGTTTATTATCCCCGGGACAGGGGGCCTTAGGTACGCAGTATTTT
D: TRBD1
size: NA
J: TRBJ2-3
length: 18
V: TRBV27

CDR3: CASSLGQGTLYEQYF
DNA: TGTGCCAGCAGTCTAGGACAGGGGACCCTCTACGAGCAGTACTTC
D: TRBD1
size: NA
J: TRBJ2-7
length: 15
V: TRBV27

CDR3: CASSMRGLNTEAFF
DNA: TGTGCCAGTAGTATGCGGGGATTGAACACTGAAGCTTTCTTT
D: NA
size: NA
J: TRBJ1-1
length: 14
V: TRBV19

CDR3: CASSYPPGQGFEEQYF
DNA: TGTGCCAGCAGTTATCCGCCGGGACAGGGGTTTGAGGAGCAGTACTTC
D: TRBD1
size: NA
J: TRBJ2-7
length: 16
V: TRBV6-5

CDR3: CAWSGDRSSGNTIYF
DNA: TGTGCCTGGAGTGGTGACAGGTCGTCGGGAAACACCATATATTTT
D: NA
size: NA
J: TRBJ1-3
length: 15
V: TRBV30

CDR3: CASRDSSTGELFF
DNA: TGCGCCAGCAGGGACAGCTCCACCGGGGAGCTGTTTTTT
D: NA
size: NA
J: TRBJ2-2
length: 13
V: TRBV4-1

CDR3: CTSSQEGAGKKKPYKETQYF
DNA: TGCACCAGCAGCCAAGAAGGAGCGGGGAAAAAGAAACCCTATAAAGAGACCCAGTACTTC
D: NA
size: NA
J: TRBJ2-5
length: 20
V: TRBV1

CDR3: CASSLAGLAGSEQYF
DNA: TGCGCCAGCAGCCTCGCAGGCCTAGCGGGAAGCGAGCAGTACTTC
D: TRBD2
size: NA
J: TRBJ2-7
length: 15
V: TRBV4-1

CDR3: CASSLSGGFYNEQFF
DNA: TGTGCCAGCAGCCTAAGCGGGGGCTTCTACAATGAGCAGTTCTTC
D: TRBD2
size: NA
J: TRBJ2-1
length: 15
V: TRBV7-8